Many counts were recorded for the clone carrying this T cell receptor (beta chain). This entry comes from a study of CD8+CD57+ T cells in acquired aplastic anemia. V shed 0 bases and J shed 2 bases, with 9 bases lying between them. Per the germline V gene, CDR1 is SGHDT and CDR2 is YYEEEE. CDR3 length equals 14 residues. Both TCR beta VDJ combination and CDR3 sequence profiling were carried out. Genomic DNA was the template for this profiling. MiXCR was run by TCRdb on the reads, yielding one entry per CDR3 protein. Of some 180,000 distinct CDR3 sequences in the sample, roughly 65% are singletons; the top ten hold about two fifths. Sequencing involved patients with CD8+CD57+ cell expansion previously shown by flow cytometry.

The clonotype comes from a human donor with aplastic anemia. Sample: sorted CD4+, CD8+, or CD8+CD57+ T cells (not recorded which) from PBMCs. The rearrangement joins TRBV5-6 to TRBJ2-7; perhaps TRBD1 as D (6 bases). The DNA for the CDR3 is TGTGCCAGCAGCTTGGTGGGGGCCGCCTACGAGCAGTACTTC. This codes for CASSLVGAAYEQYF.